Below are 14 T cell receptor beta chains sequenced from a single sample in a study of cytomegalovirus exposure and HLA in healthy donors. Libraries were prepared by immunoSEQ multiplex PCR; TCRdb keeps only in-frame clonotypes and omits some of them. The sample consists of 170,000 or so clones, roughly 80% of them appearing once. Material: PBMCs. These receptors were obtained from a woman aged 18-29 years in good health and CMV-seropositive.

CDR3: CASSQSVTRAWETQYF. In nucleotides, the CDR3 is TGTGCCAGCAGCCAATCCGTGACTAGAGCTTGGGAGACCCAGTACTTC. The chain couples TRBV14 to TRBJ2-5; tentative D call: TRBD2 (6 bases). V lost 2 bases, J lost 5 bases, and 18 bases lay in between. The V gene's germline CDR1 is SGHDN and CDR2 FVKESK. This CDR3 has 16 residues.

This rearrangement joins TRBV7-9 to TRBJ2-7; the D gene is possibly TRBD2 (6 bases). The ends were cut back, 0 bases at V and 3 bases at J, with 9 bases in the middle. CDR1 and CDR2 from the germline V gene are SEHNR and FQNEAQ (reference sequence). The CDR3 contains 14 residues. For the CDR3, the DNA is TGTGCCAGCAGCTTAGCCCCGGGGGACTACGAGCAGTACTTC. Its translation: CASSLAPGDYEQYF.

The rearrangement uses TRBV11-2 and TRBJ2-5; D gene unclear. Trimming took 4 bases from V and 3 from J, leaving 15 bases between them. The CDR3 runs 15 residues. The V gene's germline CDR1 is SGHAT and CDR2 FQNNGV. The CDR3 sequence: CASSYSQKAKETQYF. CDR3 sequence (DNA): TGTGCCAGCAGCTACTCACAGAAGGCGAAAGAGACCCAGTACTTC.

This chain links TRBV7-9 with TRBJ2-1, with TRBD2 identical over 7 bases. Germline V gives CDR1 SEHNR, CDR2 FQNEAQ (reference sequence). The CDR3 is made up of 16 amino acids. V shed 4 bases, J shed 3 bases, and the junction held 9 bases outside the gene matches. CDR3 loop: CASSSRTRWGYNEQFF. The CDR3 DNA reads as TGTGCCAGCAGCTCGAGGACTAGGTGGGGCTACAATGAGCAGTTCTTC. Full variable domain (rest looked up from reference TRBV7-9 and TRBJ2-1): DTGVSQNPRHKITKRGQNVTFRCDPISEHNRLYWYRQTLGQGPEFLTYFQNEAQLEKSRLLSDRFSAERPKGSFSTLEIQRTEQGDSAMYLCASSSRTRWGYNEQFFGPGTRLTVL.

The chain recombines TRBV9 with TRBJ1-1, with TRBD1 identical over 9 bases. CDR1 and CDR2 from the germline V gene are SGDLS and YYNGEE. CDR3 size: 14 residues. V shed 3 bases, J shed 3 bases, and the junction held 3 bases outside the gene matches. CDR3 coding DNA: TGTGCCAGCAGCGGGGGACAGGGTTACACTGAAGCTTTCTTT. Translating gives CASSGGQGYTEAFF.

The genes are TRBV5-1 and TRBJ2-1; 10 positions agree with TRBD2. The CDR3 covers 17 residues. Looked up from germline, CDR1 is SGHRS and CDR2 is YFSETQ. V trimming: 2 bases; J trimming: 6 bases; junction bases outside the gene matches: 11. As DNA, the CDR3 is TGCGCCAGCAGCTTAAAGCGGGGGGGCCCTTGGACCAATGAGCAGTTCTTC. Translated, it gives CASSLKRGGPWTNEQFF.

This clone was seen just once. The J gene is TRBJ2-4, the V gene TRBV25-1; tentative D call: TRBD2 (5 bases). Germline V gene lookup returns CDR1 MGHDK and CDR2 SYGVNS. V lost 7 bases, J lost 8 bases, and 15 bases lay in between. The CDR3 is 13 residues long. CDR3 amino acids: CASTSRVGDIQYF. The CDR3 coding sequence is TGTGCCAGCACTAGCCGGGTGGGAGACATTCAGTACTTC.

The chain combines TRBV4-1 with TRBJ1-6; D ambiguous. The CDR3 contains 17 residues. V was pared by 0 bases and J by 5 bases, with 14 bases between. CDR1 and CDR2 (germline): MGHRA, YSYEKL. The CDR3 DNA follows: TGCGCCAGCAGCCAAGAGGGCCGACCCGGGGATAATTCACCCCTCCACTTT. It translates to CASSQEGRPGDNSPLHF.

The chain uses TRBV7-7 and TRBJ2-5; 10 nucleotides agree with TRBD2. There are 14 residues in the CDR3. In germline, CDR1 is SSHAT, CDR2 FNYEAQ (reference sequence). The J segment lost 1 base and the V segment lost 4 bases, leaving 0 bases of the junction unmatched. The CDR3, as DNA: TGTGCCAGCAGCTCTAGCGGGAGCCAAGAGACCCAGTACTTC. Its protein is CASSSSGSQETQYF. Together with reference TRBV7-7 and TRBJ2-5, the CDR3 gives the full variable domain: GAGVSQSPRYKVTKRGQDVTLRCDPISSHATLYWYQQALGQGPEFLTYFNYEAQPDKSGLPSDRFSAERPEGSISTLTIQRTEQRDSAMYRCASSSSGSQETQYFGPGTRLLVL.

The CDR3: CASSSTLWETQYF. CDR3 nucleotide sequence: TGTGCCAGTAGCAGTACCCTCTGGGAGACCCAGTACTTC. This sequence joins TRBV19 and TRBJ2-5; D is ambiguous. Germline lookup yields CDR1 LNHDA and CDR2 SQIVND (reference sequence). The germline V and J ends were trimmed by 6 bases and 5 bases, with 13 bases remaining between them. The CDR3 runs 13 residues.

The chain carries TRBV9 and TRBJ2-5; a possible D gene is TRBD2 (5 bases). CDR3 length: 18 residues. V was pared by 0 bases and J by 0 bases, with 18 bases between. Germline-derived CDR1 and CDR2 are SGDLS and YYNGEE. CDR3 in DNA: TGTGCCAGCAGCGTAGAGGACTCCATTACGGGCCACCAAGAGACCCAGTACTTC. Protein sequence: CASSVEDSITGHQETQYF.

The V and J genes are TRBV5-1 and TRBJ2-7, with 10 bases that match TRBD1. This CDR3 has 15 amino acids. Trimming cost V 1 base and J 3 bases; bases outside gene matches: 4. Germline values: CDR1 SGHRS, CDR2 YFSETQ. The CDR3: CASSLMGQGSYEQYF. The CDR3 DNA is TGCGCCAGCAGCTTGATGGGACAGGGGAGCTACGAGCAGTACTTC.

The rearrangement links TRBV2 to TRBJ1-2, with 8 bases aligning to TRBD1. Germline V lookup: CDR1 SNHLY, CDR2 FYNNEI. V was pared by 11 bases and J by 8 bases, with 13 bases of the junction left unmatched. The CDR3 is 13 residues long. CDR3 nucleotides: TGTGCCGGAATGCTGGACAGGGCCGGCGGCTACACCTTC. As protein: CAGMLDRAGGYTF. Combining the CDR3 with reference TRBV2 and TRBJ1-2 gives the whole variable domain EPEVTQTPSHQVTQMGQEVILRCVPISNHLYFYWYRQILGQKVEFLVSFYNNEISEKSEIFDDQFSVERPDGSNFTLKIRSTKLEDSAMYFCAGMLDRAGGYTFGSGTRLTVV.

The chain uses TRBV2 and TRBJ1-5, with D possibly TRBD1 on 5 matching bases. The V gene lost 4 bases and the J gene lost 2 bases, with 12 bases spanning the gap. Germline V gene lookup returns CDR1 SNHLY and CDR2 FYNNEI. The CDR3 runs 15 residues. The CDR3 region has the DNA TGTGCCAGCAGTGTTGGGCAGGGCGGCAATCAGCCCCAGCATTTT. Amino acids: CASSVGQGGNQPQHF.